Listed below are T cell receptor beta chains from one sample, sequenced in a study of shared clonotypes between healthy human individuals. Profiling relied on immunoSEQ multiplex PCR, and the TCRdb table lists in-frame clones only, not all of them. The sample consists of some 2,500,000 clones, 92% of them appearing once. Sequenced sample: naive CD4+ T cells from PBMCs. The receptors were sampled from a man aged 18 to 30 in good health. Some clones in this sample may be carry-over from other donors' samples. Both conserved end residues are part of each CDR3. A D gene is named only where the DNA matches it firmly. Some rows have no size entry. The others give once, few or many, or a class for an expanded clone.

clone size: -
D gene: -
V gene: TRBV7-6
J gene: TRBJ2-5
CDR3 DNA: TGTGCCAGCAGCTTGGCCCAGTGGGCCTCCAGGTCGGAGACCCAGTACTTC
CDR3 protein: CASSLAQWASRSETQYF

clone size: once
D gene: -
V gene: TRBV19
J gene: TRBJ2-3
CDR3 DNA: TGTGCCACCTCTCCGGACAGTTTAATTAGGACGCAGTATTTT
CDR3 protein: CATSPDSLIRTQYF

clone size: once
D gene: -
V gene: TRBV19
J gene: TRBJ2-7
CDR3 DNA: TGTGCCAGTAATCAGGGAAAGCAATCCTACGAGCAGTACTTC
CDR3 protein: CASNQGKQSYEQYF

clone size: -
D gene: -
V gene: TRBV7-9
J gene: TRBJ2-1
CDR3 DNA: TGTGCCAGCAGCCTAACAGCCCGCAGCAGGGCCTACAATGAGCAGTTCTTC
CDR3 protein: CASSLTARSRAYNEQFF

clone size: -
D gene: -
V gene: TRBV28
J gene: TRBJ2-6
CDR3 DNA: TGTGCCAGCAGTCCTAGGGCGGGTACTGGGGCCAACGTCCTGACTTTC
CDR3 protein: CASSPRAGTGANVLTF

clone size: -
D gene: -
V gene: TRBV30
J gene: TRBJ2-5
CDR3 DNA: TGTGCCTGGAGTGCAATGGGGCGGGGTGAGACCCAGTACTTC
CDR3 protein: CAWSAMGRGETQYF

clone size: -
D gene: TRBD1
V gene: TRBV19
J gene: TRBJ1-1
CDR3 DNA: TGTGCCAGTAGTATTCACCAGGGGGCCACTGAAGCTTTCTTT
CDR3 protein: CASSIHQGATEAFF

clone size: -
D gene: -
V gene: TRBV29-1
J gene: TRBJ2-5
CDR3 DNA: TGCAGCGTTGACCGTTCTAACAGCCTCCTCCGGGGCCAGTACTTC
CDR3 protein: CSVDRSNSLLRGQYF

clone size: once
D gene: -
V gene: TRBV18
J gene: TRBJ1-2
CDR3 DNA: TGTGCCAGCTCACCACCATCGGGTCGAGGGCTTGCGGAAGGCTACACCTTC
CDR3 protein: CASSPPSGRGLAEGYTF

clone size: -
D gene: -
V gene: TRBV6-4
J gene: TRBJ1-1
CDR3 DNA: TGTGCCAGCAGTGACGGAGGAACTGAAGCTTTCTTT
CDR3 protein: CASSDGGTEAFF

clone size: -
D gene: TRBD2
V gene: TRBV5-4
J gene: TRBJ2-2
CDR3 DNA: TGTGCCAGCATCCACGGGTCGGGAGGGCCGAACACCGGGGAGCTGTTTTTT
CDR3 protein: CASIHGSGGPNTGELFF

clone size: -
D gene: -
V gene: TRBV15
J gene: TRBJ1-4
CDR3 DNA: TGTGCCACCAGCAGAGAGCAGGGGTTCGCAAAACTGTTTTTT
CDR3 protein: CATSREQGFAKLFF

clone size: -
D gene: -
V gene: TRBV6-5
J gene: TRBJ2-7
CDR3 DNA: TGTGCCAGCAGTTACTCGAGGGCAGGCTACTACGAGCAGTACTTC
CDR3 protein: CASSYSRAGYYEQYF

clone size: -
D gene: -
V gene: TRBV30
J gene: TRBJ1-2
CDR3 DNA: TGTGCCTGGAGTGTGACAGGCTATGGCTACACCTTC
CDR3 protein: CAWSVTGYGYTF

clone size: -
D gene: TRBD1
V gene: TRBV6-1
J gene: TRBJ1-4
CDR3 DNA: TGTGCCAGCAGTAAGCCGGGACAGGGGAGTGAAAAACTGTTTTTT
CDR3 protein: CASSKPGQGSEKLFF

clone size: -
D gene: -
V gene: TRBV19
J gene: TRBJ2-1
CDR3 DNA: TGTGCCAGTAAGGTTGAGACAGAACCATACAATGAGCAGTTCTTC
CDR3 protein: CASKVETEPYNEQFF

clone size: -
D gene: TRBD1
V gene: TRBV6-6
J gene: TRBJ2-7
CDR3 DNA: TGTGCCAGCAGTTCCATTGACAGGGGGAGTTACGAGCAGTACTTC
CDR3 protein: CASSSIDRGSYEQYF

clone size: -
D gene: -
V gene: TRBV28
J gene: TRBJ1-5
CDR3 DNA: TGTGCCAGTGGACCAATGGACCAGCCCCAGCATTTT
CDR3 protein: CASGPMDQPQHF

clone size: -
D gene: TRBD1
V gene: TRBV7-2
J gene: TRBJ2-1
CDR3 DNA: TGTGCCAGCACACCCATCGGGACAGAGTCCTTCAATGAGCAGTTCTTC
CDR3 protein: CASTPIGTESFNEQFF

clone size: -
D gene: -
V gene: TRBV5-1
J gene: TRBJ2-5
CDR3 DNA: TGCGCCAGCAACGTGGACACCCAAGAGACCCAGTACTTC
CDR3 protein: CASNVDTQETQYF

clone size: -
D gene: -
V gene: TRBV5-1
J gene: TRBJ2-7
CDR3 DNA: TGCGCCAGCAGCGCCGCGGCAGGGTTGGGCGAGCAGTACTTC
CDR3 protein: CASSAAAGLGEQYF

clone size: -
D gene: -
V gene: TRBV7-2
J gene: TRBJ1-2
CDR3 DNA: TGTGCCAGCAGCTTAGGGGGCAGTAACTATGGCTACACCTTC
CDR3 protein: CASSLGGSNYGYTF

clone size: -
D gene: -
V gene: TRBV18
J gene: TRBJ1-5
CDR3 DNA: TGTGCCAGCTCACCCCTCCCCAATCAGCCCCAGCATTTT
CDR3 protein: CASSPLPNQPQHF

clone size: -
D gene: -
V gene: TRBV2
J gene: TRBJ2-3
CDR3 DNA: TGTGCCAGCAGTGTACTAGGTATCGGCACAGATACGCAGTATTTT
CDR3 protein: CASSVLGIGTDTQYF

clone size: -
D gene: TRBD2
V gene: TRBV27
J gene: TRBJ2-3
CDR3 DNA: TGTGCCAGCAGTTTACGGGGACTAGCGGGACGCACAGATACGCAGTATTTT
CDR3 protein: CASSLRGLAGRTDTQYF

clone size: -
D gene: -
V gene: TRBV18
J gene: TRBJ2-6
CDR3 DNA: TGTGCCAGCTCACCGGTCGGACTCTCTGGGGCCAACGTCCTGACTTTC
CDR3 protein: CASSPVGLSGANVLTF

clone size: -
D gene: -
V gene: TRBV29-1
J gene: TRBJ1-2
CDR3 DNA: TGCAGCGTCGCATCCTCTAATGGCTACACCTTC
CDR3 protein: CSVASSNGYTF

clone size: few
D gene: -
V gene: TRBV25-1
J gene: TRBJ2-7
CDR3 DNA: TGTGCCAGCAGTCGGGACTTCTACGAGCAGTACTTC
CDR3 protein: CASSRDFYEQYF

clone size: -
D gene: TRBD1
V gene: TRBV5-1
J gene: TRBJ2-5
CDR3 DNA: TGCGCCAGCAAAACATTGACAGGGAGTGCTGAGACCCAGTACTTC
CDR3 protein: CASKTLTGSAETQYF

clone size: -
D gene: -
V gene: TRBV7-3
J gene: TRBJ2-2
CDR3 DNA: TGTGCCAGCAGCTCCCCTGGGGTGGCCGGGGAGCTGTTTTTT
CDR3 protein: CASSSPGVAGELFF

clone size: -
D gene: -
V gene: TRBV4-2
J gene: TRBJ2-7
CDR3 DNA: TGTGCCAGCAGCCCCAGTGCTAGCGAGGATCTGTGGGAGCAGTACTTC
CDR3 protein: CASSPSASEDLWEQYF

clone size: -
D gene: TRBD2
V gene: TRBV5-4
J gene: TRBJ2-7
CDR3 DNA: TGTGCCAGCAGCTCGGGAAGACTAGCCACCTACGAGCAGTACTTC
CDR3 protein: CASSSGRLATYEQYF

clone size: once
D gene: TRBD2
V gene: TRBV6-4
J gene: TRBJ2-1
CDR3 DNA: TGTGCCAGCAGACAAAGCGGGAGCTCCTACAATGAGCAGTTCTTC
CDR3 protein: CASRQSGSSYNEQFF

clone size: -
D gene: -
V gene: TRBV29-1
J gene: TRBJ1-2
CDR3 DNA: TGCAGCGTCCGGGTCCCCGGACAAGCCTATGGCTACACCTTC
CDR3 protein: CSVRVPGQAYGYTF

clone size: -
D gene: TRBD2
V gene: TRBV10-3
J gene: TRBJ2-1
CDR3 DNA: TGTGCCATCAGTGAGACTAGCGGGACCTACAATGAGCAGTTCTTC
CDR3 protein: CAISETSGTYNEQFF

clone size: -
D gene: -
V gene: TRBV29-1
J gene: TRBJ1-1
CDR3 DNA: TGCAGCGTTTCGCAGGGGAACACTGAAGCTTTCTTT
CDR3 protein: CSVSQGNTEAFF

clone size: -
D gene: -
V gene: TRBV7-8
J gene: TRBJ2-1
CDR3 DNA: TGTGCCAGCAGCTTAGTAGGCAGAGCCCTCTACAATGAGCAGTTCTTC
CDR3 protein: CASSLVGRALYNEQFF

clone size: -
D gene: -
V gene: TRBV28
J gene: TRBJ1-5
CDR3 DNA: TGTGCCAGCAGTTTCGGACGACGAGCCCACCAGCCCCAGCATTTT
CDR3 protein: CASSFGRRAHQPQHF

clone size: -
D gene: -
V gene: TRBV2
J gene: TRBJ1-6
CDR3 DNA: TGTGCCAGCAGCCCCGAGAGCTCCTATAATTCACCCCTCCACTTT
CDR3 protein: CASSPESSYNSPLHF

clone size: -
D gene: -
V gene: TRBV25-1
J gene: TRBJ1-3
CDR3 DNA: TGTGCCAGCAGTGGGCGGTCAGAGAGGAGAAACACCATATATTTT
CDR3 protein: CASSGRSERRNTIYF

clone size: -
D gene: TRBD1
V gene: TRBV28
J gene: TRBJ1-1
CDR3 DNA: TGTGCCAGCAGTGCCAGACAGGGAGGGACTGAAGCTTTCTTT
CDR3 protein: CASSARQGGTEAFF

clone size: -
D gene: TRBD2
V gene: TRBV6-1
J gene: TRBJ2-7
CDR3 DNA: TGTGCCAGCGAGGGGACTAGCGTCTCCTACGAGCAGTACTTC
CDR3 protein: CASEGTSVSYEQYF

clone size: -
D gene: TRBD1
V gene: TRBV4-2
J gene: TRBJ1-2
CDR3 DNA: TGTGCCAGCAGCCAGGTAGGGGGCGTACCCCCGAATGGCTACACCTTC
CDR3 protein: CASSQVGGVPPNGYTF

clone size: -
D gene: TRBD2
V gene: TRBV9
J gene: TRBJ2-3
CDR3 DNA: TGTGCCAGCAGCGTAGAACTAGCGGGGTACAACACAGATACGCAGTATTTT
CDR3 protein: CASSVELAGYNTDTQYF

clone size: -
D gene: -
V gene: TRBV28
J gene: TRBJ1-3
CDR3 DNA: TGTGCCAGCAGTTTAATGCCTGGAAACACCATATATTTT
CDR3 protein: CASSLMPGNTIYF

clone size: -
D gene: -
V gene: TRBV5-1
J gene: TRBJ1-1
CDR3 DNA: TGCGCCAGCAGCCTGATACAGGGAGGTGACGCTGAAGCTTTCTTT
CDR3 protein: CASSLIQGGDAEAFF

clone size: few
D gene: -
V gene: TRBV30
J gene: TRBJ1-5
CDR3 DNA: TGTGCCTGGAGTACACAGGGAAATCAGCCCCAGCATTTT
CDR3 protein: CAWSTQGNQPQHF

clone size: -
D gene: -
V gene: TRBV9
J gene: TRBJ2-7
CDR3 DNA: TGTGCCAGCAGCGTGGGGGCAGGGGACTACGAGCAGTACTTC
CDR3 protein: CASSVGAGDYEQYF

clone size: -
D gene: TRBD2
V gene: TRBV28
J gene: TRBJ2-7
CDR3 DNA: TGTGCCAGCAGTCCCGCGTGGGCGGGAGGGAGCTCCTACGAGCAGTACTTC
CDR3 protein: CASSPAWAGGSSYEQYF

clone size: -
D gene: TRBD2
V gene: TRBV5-6
J gene: TRBJ2-7
CDR3 DNA: TGTGCCAGCAGATCCACTAGCGTCTACTCCTACGAGCAGTACTTC
CDR3 protein: CASRSTSVYSYEQYF

clone size: -
D gene: TRBD2
V gene: TRBV6-6
J gene: TRBJ2-7
CDR3 DNA: TGTGCCAGCAGTTACTCGCTAGCGGTTAGCTCCTACGAGCAGTACTTC
CDR3 protein: CASSYSLAVSSYEQYF

clone size: -
D gene: -
V gene: TRBV27
J gene: TRBJ2-3
CDR3 DNA: TGTGCCAGCAGTTCCCAAGAAGATACGCAGTATTTT
CDR3 protein: CASSSQEDTQYF

clone size: once
D gene: -
V gene: TRBV29-1
J gene: TRBJ2-4
CDR3 DNA: TGCAGCGTTGAAGATCGGAGCAGAAACATTCAGTACTTC
CDR3 protein: CSVEDRSRNIQYF

clone size: -
D gene: -
V gene: TRBV5-6
J gene: TRBJ2-7
CDR3 DNA: TGTGCCAGCACCTTTAAGGACCGGGACACAGGTCCAGTCATATTC
CDR3 protein: CASTFKDRDTGPVIF

clone size: -
D gene: TRBD2
V gene: TRBV4-1
J gene: TRBJ2-3
CDR3 DNA: TGCGCCAGCAGCCAGTTTGGGGGTACTAGCGGGAGGGTCCCGGGTACGCAGTATTTT
CDR3 protein: CASSQFGGTSGRVPGTQYF

clone size: -
D gene: TRBD1
V gene: TRBV6-6
J gene: TRBJ2-7
CDR3 DNA: TGTGCCAGCAGGGACAGGGAAGAGCAGTACTTC
CDR3 protein: CASRDREEQYF

clone size: -
D gene: -
V gene: TRBV25-1
J gene: TRBJ1-2
CDR3 DNA: TGTGCCAGCAGTGAATCATGGTCGGGAGGGGCCGATGGCTACACCTTC
CDR3 protein: CASSESWSGGADGYTF

clone size: -
D gene: -
V gene: TRBV29-1
J gene: TRBJ1-2
CDR3 DNA: TGCAGCGCTTCCACAGGGTTGTATGGCTACACCTTC
CDR3 protein: CSASTGLYGYTF

clone size: -
D gene: TRBD2
V gene: TRBV4-1
J gene: TRBJ2-1
CDR3 DNA: TGCGCCAGCAGCCAAGTCTCCGTGACTAGCGGGAGGTGGGCCTACAATGAGCAGTTCTTC
CDR3 protein: CASSQVSVTSGRWAYNEQFF

clone size: -
D gene: -
V gene: TRBV5-4
J gene: TRBJ1-5
CDR3 DNA: TGTGCCAGCAGCTGGGGACGGGATCAGCCCCAGCATTTT
CDR3 protein: CASSWGRDQPQHF